This T cell receptor beta chain was profiled in a study of cytomegalovirus exposure and HLA in healthy donors. In the study overall: Falling in the Caucasian-associated ancestry cluster were about 80% of 350 to 400 genotyped donors.

The CDR3 is 18 residues long. PCR used 60 Vbeta primers and 13 Jbeta primers. The data were produced by immunoSEQ multiplex PCR, yet TCRdb's version contains in-frame clones alone and is incomplete. Here the sample spans roughly 200,000 clones, just over 75% being singletons. This chain joins TRBV21-1 and TRBJ1-5; the listed D gene, TRBD1, was not tested against the DNA. TRBV21-1 is assigned pseudogene status. The sequence came from a man aged 25-45 years in good health and CMV-seronegative. The sequenced sample was PBMCs. The CDR3 sequence: CASSKKRPSQGCNQPQHF. The CDR3 coding sequence is TGTGCCAGCAGCAAAAAAAGGCCTTCACAGGGGTGCAATCAGCCCCAGCATTTT.